One sample yielded the 27 T cell receptor beta chains listed below, sequenced in a study of shared clonotypes between healthy human individuals. Measured with immunoSEQ multiplex PCR; TCRdb has only the in-frame clones, and not every one. The sample contains 170,000 or so clones, about 68% of which appear only once. The specimen sequenced was memory CD4+ T cells sorted from blood. Described subset: CD45RA-negative fraction. These receptors were obtained from a man aged 25-45 years in good health.

This clone was observed once. The V call is TRBV11-3, the J call TRBJ1-1; TRBD1 might be the D (6 bases). Trimming took off 5 bases at V and 2 bases at J, with 18 bases between the two ends. The CDR3 runs 16 residues. From germline, CDR1 is SGHNT and CDR2 YENEEA. The CDR3 region is CASSPPRGPGNTEAFF. CDR3 nucleotides: TGTGCCAGCAGCCCACCACGGGGGCCAGGAAACACTGAAGCTTTCTTT.

CDR3 amino acids: CASGLHTDTQYF. In DNA, the CDR3 is TGCGCCAGCGGTCTTCACACAGATACGCAGTATTTT. The rearrangement links TRBV10-1 to TRBJ2-3, with D uncertain. The V end lost 8 bases, the J end lost 2 bases, and 8 bases lay between the germline ends. Germline CDR1 WNHNN, CDR2 SYGVQD (reference sequence). The CDR3 extends over 12 amino acids.

The chain uses TRBV7-8 and TRBJ1-5; D uncertain. The V gene lost 0 bases and the J gene lost 8 bases, with 11 bases spanning the gap. This CDR3 has 14 residues. Germline-derived CDR1 and CDR2 are SGHVS and FQNEAQ. The CDR3 protein is CASSLALGNEPQHF. CDR3 nucleotide sequence: TGTGCCAGCAGCTTAGCGCTGGGGAACGAGCCCCAGCATTTT.

The chain uses TRBV5-8 and TRBJ2-7; 8 positions agree with TRBD2. Germline-derived CDR1 and CDR2 are SGHTS and YDEGEE. CDR3 length: 15 amino acids. After removal of 2 bases from V and 3 bases from J, the junction contained 7 bases not matched to a gene. For the CDR3, the DNA is TGTGCCAGCAGCTTTTCTAGCGGGCTGGGCTACGAGCAGTACTTC. This codes for CASSFSSGLGYEQYF. Variable domain in full (rest from reference TRBV5-8 and TRBJ2-7): EAGVTQSPTHLIKTRGQQATLRCSPISGHTSVYWYQQALGLGLQFLLWYDEGEERNRGNFPPRFSGRQFPNYSSELNVNALELEDSALYLCASSFSSGLGYEQYFGPGTRLTVT.

The chain combines TRBV7-8 with TRBJ2-7, with 8 bases aligning to TRBD2. The germline V gene has CDR1 SGHVS and CDR2 FQNEAQ. J was trimmed by 2 bases and V by 2 bases; bases with no gene match: 2. The CDR3 contains 14 residues. DNA for the CDR3: TGTGCCAGCAGCTTAACTAGCGGTACCTACGAGCAGTACTTC. Its translation is CASSLTSGTYEQYF. Combining the CDR3 with reference TRBV7-8 and TRBJ2-7 gives the whole variable domain GAGVSQSPRYKVAKRGQDVALRCDPISGHVSLFWYQQALGQGPEFLTYFQNEAQLDKSGLPSDRFFAERPEGSVSTLKIQRTQQEDSAVYLCASSLTSGTYEQYFGPGTRLTVT.

The chain uses TRBV18 and TRBJ1-2; TRBD1 aligns across 8 bases. Germline V gives CDR1 KGHSH, CDR2 LQKENI. This CDR3 is 14 amino acids long. Unmatched junction bases numbered 5, after V lost 2 bases and J lost 6 bases. The CDR3 sequence: CASSPMDRANGYTF. CDR3 sequence (DNA): TGTGCCAGCTCACCAATGGACAGGGCGAATGGCTACACCTTC.

This clone appeared once. The chain employs TRBV6-5 and TRBJ1-5; perhaps TRBD1 as D (6 bases). With 5 bases removed from V and 4 bases from J, the gap between germline ends came to 15 bases. The CDR3 contains 15 residues. Germline lookup yields CDR1 MNHEY and CDR2 SVGAGI. The CDR3 spells CASSGQTGGNQPQHF. The CDR3 coding sequence is TGTGCCAGCAGTGGACAGACGGGAGGGAATCAGCCCCAGCATTTT.

The sample holds a few counts of this clone. The chain recombines TRBV18 with TRBJ2-1; no definite D call. Between the trimmed V and J ends, which lost 6 bases and 5 bases, there was a span of 17 bases. CDR1 KGHSH and CDR2 LQKENI come from the germline V gene. CDR3 length: 15 residues. The CDR3 reads CASSLNTPPNNEQFF. CDR3 DNA: TGTGCCAGCTCGCTAAATACCCCACCAAACAATGAGCAGTTCTTC. Using reference TRBV18 and TRBJ2-1 for the parts outside the CDR3, the full variable domain is NAGVMQNPRHLVRRRGQEARLRCSPMKGHSHVYWYRQLPEEGLKFMVYLQKENIIDESGMPKERFSAEFPKEGPSILRIQQVVRGDSAAYFCASSLNTPPNNEQFFGPGTRLTVL.

The rearrangement uses TRBV4-3 and TRBJ2-4; tentatively, D is TRBD1 or TRBD2 (5 bases each). Germline CDR1 reads LGHNA; CDR2 reads YSLEER. The CDR3 spans 16 residues. Trimming stripped 0 bases from V and 5 bases from J, with 14 bases between. DNA for the CDR3: TGCGCCAGCAGCCAAGATATAAGGGGACGCCAAAACATTCAGTACTTC. Encoded protein: CASSQDIRGRQNIQYF.

Regarding this clone: This same CDR3 is encoded by further DNA sequences in the sample. V usage is TRBV18 and J usage is TRBJ2-5; weak D call: TRBD2 (5 bases). The CDR3 totals 13 residues. The ends were cut back, 6 bases at V and 5 bases at J, with 13 bases in the middle. In germline, CDR1 is KGHSH, CDR2 LQKENI. The CDR3 here is CASSLAGGETQYF. CDR3 nucleotides: TGTGCCAGCTCGCTCGCTGGCGGGGAGACCCAGTACTTC.

Notes on this clone: The sample holds other DNA sequences that translate to the same CDR3. CDR3: CASKQEETQYF. The CDR3 coding sequence is TGTGCCAGCAAGCAGGAAGAGACCCAGTACTTC. The genes are TRBV2 and TRBJ2-5; no reliable D call. The V and J ends lost 7 bases and 3 bases respectively, with 6 bases between them. This CDR3 is 11 amino acids long. Germline CDR1 is SNHLY and CDR2 is FYNNEI.

V and J are TRBV10-3 and TRBJ1-1; a possible D gene is TRBD1 (6 bases). Trimming removed 9 bases from V and 2 bases from J, with 13 bases in between. The CDR3 covers 13 residues. Germline V gene data show CDR1 as ENHRY and CDR2 as SYGVKD. This CDR3 is CAITDSPNTEAFF. CDR3 nucleotides: TGTGCCATTACGGACAGTCCAAACACTGAAGCTTTCTTT.

This clone has ten or more counts. V is TRBV28 and J is TRBJ2-7; a weak D match, TRBD2 (5 bases). Germline CDR1 MDHEN, CDR2 SYDVKM. V lost 6 bases, J lost 7 bases, and 10 bases lay in between. The CDR3 has 11 amino acids. The chain's CDR3 is CASSNRREQYF. The CDR3 DNA reads TGTGCCAGCAGCAATAGGAGGGAGCAGTACTTC.

The chain joins TRBV7-2 to TRBJ1-3, with D uncertain. Per the germline V gene, CDR1 is SGHTA and CDR2 is FQGNSA. The CDR3 is made up of 13 amino acids. Trimming removed 6 bases at V and 2 bases at J, with 8 bases between. In DNA form, the CDR3 reads TGTGCCAGCAGGCCAAGGGCTGGAAACACCATATATTTT. It is translated as CASRPRAGNTIYF.

The V and J genes are TRBV29-1 and TRBJ2-2; 8 positions match TRBD2. The germline CDR1 and CDR2 sequences are SQVTM and ANQGSEA. CDR3 length: 14 residues. V gave up 7 bases and J gave up 5 bases; unmatched junction bases: 9. CDR3 loop: CSADGGGRTGELFF. Written as DNA, the CDR3 is TGCAGCGCCGACGGGGGCGGGAGGACCGGGGAGCTGTTTTTT.

Only one count was recorded for this clone. As DNA, the CDR3 is TGTGCCAGTAGTATATTACAGAACTCCTACGAGCAGTACTTC. Encoded protein: CASSILQNSYEQYF. The chain employs TRBV19 and TRBJ2-7; D remains unclear. The CDR3 is 14 residues long. Trimming stripped 2 bases from V and 0 bases from J, with 8 bases between. The germline V gene has CDR1 LNHDA and CDR2 SQIVND (reference sequence).

The gene calls are TRBV2 and TRBJ2-2; 11 bases line up with TRBD2. The CDR3 is made up of 15 amino acids. Germline CDR1 SNHLY, CDR2 FYNNEI. V shed 2 bases, J shed 7 bases, and the junction held 3 bases outside the gene matches. CDR3 amino acids: CASSELAGGIGELFF. CDR3 DNA sequence: TGTGCCAGCAGTGAACTAGCGGGAGGCATCGGGGAGCTGTTTTTT.

This clone was seen a handful of times. The chain joins TRBV11-2 to TRBJ2-3; D might be TRBD2 (6 bases). Germline lookup yields CDR1 SGHAT and CDR2 FQNNGV. This CDR3 contains 15 residues. The V end lost 7 bases, the J end lost 0 bases, and 14 bases lay between the germline ends. DNA for the CDR3: TGTGCCAGCACCTTGGAGGGCCTTAGCACAGATACGCAGTATTTT. This codes for CASTLEGLSTDTQYF.

The genes are TRBV28 and TRBJ1-2; TRBD1 agrees at 8 bases. The CDR3 length is 12 residues. The V segment lost 7 bases and the J segment 3 bases; nucleotides outside the gene matches: 1. CDR1 is MDHEN, CDR2 SYDVKM, per germline. The CDR3 spells CASKGQDYGYTF. Here the CDR3 DNA reads TGTGCCAGCAAGGGACAGGACTATGGCTACACCTTC.

V usage is TRBV19 and J usage is TRBJ1-2; TRBD1 matches at 7 bases. Germline V gene data show CDR1 as LNHDA and CDR2 as SQIVND (reference sequence). CDR3 size: 13 residues. The junction had 12 bases not matched to a gene; V was cut back by 6 bases and J by 11 bases. In DNA form, the CDR3 reads TGTGCCAGTAGATCGACAGGGCTAGGAAGATACACCTTC. Its translation is CASRSTGLGRYTF.

The chain couples TRBV5-4 to TRBJ2-1; no firm D call. The CDR3 contains 12 residues. Trimming pared 4 bases from V and 9 bases from J, leaving 11 bases between. The germline gives CDR1 SGHNT, CDR2 YYREEE (reference sequence). The CDR3 region has the DNA TGTGCCAGCAGCCACCCTAACGGTGAGCAGTTCTTC. Translation: CASSHPNGEQFF.

This clone was detected only a few times. One end of the junction does not line up with germline, which may come from a read error. The J gene is TRBJ1-2, the V gene TRBV2; 9 bases are a match to TRBD1. The germline V gene encodes CDR1 SNHLY and CDR2 FYNNEI. The CDR3 totals 15 residues. CDR3 sequence reads: CASSEGQGYGYGYTF. The CDR3 DNA is TGTGCCAGCAGCGAAGGACAGGGGTACGGCTATGGCTACACCTTC.

There are a few counts of this clone. The same CDR3 is also encoded by other DNA sequences in this sample. J is TRBJ2-5 and V is TRBV20-1, with no clear D. The germline gives CDR1 DFQATT, CDR2 SNEGSKA (reference sequence). V was pared by 6 bases and J by 0 bases, with 5 bases between. The CDR3 runs to 11 residues. CDR3 sequence: CSAQDQETQYF. The CDR3 region has the DNA TGCAGTGCCCAGGACCAAGAGACCCAGTACTTC.

The chain carries TRBV7-2 and TRBJ2-7, with 9 bases lining up with TRBD1. The CDR3 covers 16 residues. CDR1 and CDR2 (germline): SGHTA, FQGNSA. Germline trimming cut 5 bases from V and 8 bases from J; bases unmatched to any gene: 16. CDR3 protein: CASSRGQGEGASKQYF. The CDR3 DNA reads as TGTGCCAGCAGCCGGGGACAGGGTGAAGGGGCAAGTAAGCAGTACTTC.

The rearrangement uses TRBV7-9 and TRBJ2-3; TRBD1 matches 7 bases. The CDR3 covers 11 residues. V lost 3 bases and J lost 15; bases outside the gene matches: 6. CDR1 is SEHNR, CDR2 FQNEAQ, per germline (reference sequence). This chain's CDR3 is CASSFGTASYF. The CDR3 nucleotides are TGTGCCAGCAGCTTCGGGACAGCTTCATATTTT.

This clone has just one count. The chain uses TRBV6-1 and TRBJ1-2; D unresolved. The length of the CDR3 is 14 residues. Per germline, CDR1 MNHNS and CDR2 SASEGT. Trimming removed 0 bases at V and 9 bases at J, with 14 bases between. For the CDR3, the DNA is TGTGCCAGCAGTGAAGCTTTATTGGAGGGTAGCTACACCTTC. This sequence encodes CASSEALLEGSYTF.

The chain carries TRBV28 and TRBJ1-1; maybe TRBD1 (5 bases). Trimming left V 1 base short and J 5 bases short, with 14 bases between. From germline, CDR1 is MDHEN and CDR2 SYDVKM. The CDR3 sequence is 15 residues long. CDR3 in DNA: TGTGCCAGCAGTTTATATGGGCGCGGGGGGACTGAAGCTTTCTTT. Translation: CASSLYGRGGTEAFF.